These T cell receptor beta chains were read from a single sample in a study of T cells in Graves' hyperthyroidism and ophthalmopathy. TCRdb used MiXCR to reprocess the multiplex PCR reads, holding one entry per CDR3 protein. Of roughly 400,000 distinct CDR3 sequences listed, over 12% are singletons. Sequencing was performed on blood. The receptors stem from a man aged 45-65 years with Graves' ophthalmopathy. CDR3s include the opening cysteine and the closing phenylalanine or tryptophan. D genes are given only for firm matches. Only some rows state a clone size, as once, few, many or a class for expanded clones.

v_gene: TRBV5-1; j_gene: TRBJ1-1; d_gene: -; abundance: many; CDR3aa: CASRRTGGMNTEAFF; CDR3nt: TGCGCCAGCCGCCGGACGGGGGGCATGAACACTGAAGCTTTCTTT
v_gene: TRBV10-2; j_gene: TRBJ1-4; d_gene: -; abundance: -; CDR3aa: CASSPPPGEKLFF; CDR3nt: TGCGCCAGCAGTCCCCCCCCAGGTGAAAAACTGTTTTTT
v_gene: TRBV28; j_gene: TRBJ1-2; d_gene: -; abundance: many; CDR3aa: CASSLSSDTLGYTF; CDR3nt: TGTGCCAGCAGTTTATCATCCGACACGCTAGGCTACACCTTC
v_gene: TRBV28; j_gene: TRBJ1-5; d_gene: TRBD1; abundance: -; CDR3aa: CASSSRGQRQPQHF; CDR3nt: TGTGCCAGCAGTAGCAGGGGGCAGCGTCAGCCCCAGCATTTT
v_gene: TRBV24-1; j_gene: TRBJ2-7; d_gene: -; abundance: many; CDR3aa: CATSDSTGQFYEQYF; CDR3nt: TGTGCCACCAGTGATTCGACGGGACAATTCTACGAGCAGTACTTC
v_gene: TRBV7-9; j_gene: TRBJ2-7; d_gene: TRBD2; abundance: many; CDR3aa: CASSSTTSWDEQYF; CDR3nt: TGTGCCAGCAGCTCTACGACTAGCTGGGACGAGCAGTACTTC
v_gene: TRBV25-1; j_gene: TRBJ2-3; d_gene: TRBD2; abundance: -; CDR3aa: CASTGGANTDTQYF; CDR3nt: TGTGCCAGCACGGGGGGGGCGAACACAGATACGCAGTATTTT
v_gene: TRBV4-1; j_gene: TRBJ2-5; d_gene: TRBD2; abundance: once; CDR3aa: CASSLEGAGGGETQYF; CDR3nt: TGCGCCAGCAGCCTAGAGGGGGCGGGAGGGGGAGAGACCCAGTACTTC
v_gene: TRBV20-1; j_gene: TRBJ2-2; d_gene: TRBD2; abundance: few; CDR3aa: CSARASGRNPGELFF; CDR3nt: TGCAGTGCTAGAGCCAGCGGGAGAAACCCCGGGGAGCTGTTTTTT
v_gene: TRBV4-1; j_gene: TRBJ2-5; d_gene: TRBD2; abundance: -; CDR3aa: CASSQLGLAGEIQETQYF; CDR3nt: TGCGCCAGCAGCCAACTCGGACTAGCGGGAGAGATCCAAGAGACCCAGTACTTC
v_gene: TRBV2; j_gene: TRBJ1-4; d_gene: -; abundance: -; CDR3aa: CASSGTVYEKMFF; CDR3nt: TGTGCCAGCTCAGGGACGGTGTATGAAAAGATGTTTTTT
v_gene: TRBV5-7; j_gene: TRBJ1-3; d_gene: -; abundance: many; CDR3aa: CASSRGRSGNTIYF; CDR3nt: TGTGCCAGCAGCCGCGGCCGTTCTGGAAACACCATATATTTT
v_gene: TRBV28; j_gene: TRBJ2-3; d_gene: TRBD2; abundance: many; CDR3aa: CASRSHRASGRDSTDTQYF; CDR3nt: TGTGCCAGCAGGTCTCACCGGGCTAGCGGGAGGGACAGCACAGATACGCAGTATTTT
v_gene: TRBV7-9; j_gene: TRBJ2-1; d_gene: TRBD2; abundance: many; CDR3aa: CASSLAGSGRAYNEQFF; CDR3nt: TGTGCCAGCAGCTTAGCGGGTAGCGGGAGGGCCTACAATGAGCAGTTCTTC
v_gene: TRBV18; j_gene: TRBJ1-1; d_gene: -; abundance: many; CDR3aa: CASSVGSGNTEAFF; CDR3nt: TGCGCCAGCTCAGTGGGGAGTGGGAACACTGAAGCTTTCTTT
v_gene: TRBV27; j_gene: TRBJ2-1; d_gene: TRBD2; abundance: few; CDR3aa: CASSEILAAKQFF; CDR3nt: TGTGCCAGCAGTGAAATTCTAGCGGCTAAGCAGTTCTTC
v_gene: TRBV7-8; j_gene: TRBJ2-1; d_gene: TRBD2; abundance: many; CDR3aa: CASSLDLAGRRDEQFF; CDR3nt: TGTGCCAGCAGCTTAGATCTAGCGGGGCGGCGTGATGAGCAGTTCTTC
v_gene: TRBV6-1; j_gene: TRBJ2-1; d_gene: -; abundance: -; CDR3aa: CASLRGWISYNEQLF; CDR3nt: TGTGCCAGCCTTAGGGGATGGATCTCCTACAATGAGCAGCTCTTC
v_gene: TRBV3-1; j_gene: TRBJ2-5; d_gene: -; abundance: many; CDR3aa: CASSPSKETQYF; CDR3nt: TGTGCCAGCAGCCCATCAAAAGAGACCCAGTACTTC
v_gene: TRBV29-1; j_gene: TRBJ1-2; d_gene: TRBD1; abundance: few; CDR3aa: CSVRDRGGYTF; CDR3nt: TGCAGCGTCAGGGACAGGGGCGGCTACACCTTC
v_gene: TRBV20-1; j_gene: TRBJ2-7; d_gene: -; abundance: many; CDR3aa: CSAREGTANSEQYF; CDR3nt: TGCAGTGCTAGAGAAGGAACAGCGAACTCCGAGCAGTACTTC
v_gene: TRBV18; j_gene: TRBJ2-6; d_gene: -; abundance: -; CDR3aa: CASSPRVSGANVPTF; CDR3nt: TGTGCCAGCTCACCCAGGGTCTCTGGGGCCAACGTCCCGACTTTC
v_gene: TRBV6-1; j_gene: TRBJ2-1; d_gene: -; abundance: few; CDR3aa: CASREGTLPFF; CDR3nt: TGTGCCAGCAGAGAGGGGACACTGCCGTTCTTC
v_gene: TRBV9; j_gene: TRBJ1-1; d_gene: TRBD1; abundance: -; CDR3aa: CASSSDRGWAGAFF; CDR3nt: TGTGCCAGCAGCTCAGACAGGGGATGGGCCGGAGCTTTCTTT
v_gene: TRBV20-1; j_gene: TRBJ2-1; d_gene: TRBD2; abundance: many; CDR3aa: CSARDHAVVSGRAVVRNEQFF; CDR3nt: TGCAGTGCTAGAGATCATGCCGTTGTTAGCGGGAGGGCCGTGGTTCGGAATGAGCAGTTCTTC
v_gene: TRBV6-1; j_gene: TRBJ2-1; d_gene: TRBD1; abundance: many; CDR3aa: CASRSRDRGQSEQFF; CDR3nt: TGTGCCAGCAGGTCCCGGGACAGGGGGCAGAGTGAGCAGTTCTTC
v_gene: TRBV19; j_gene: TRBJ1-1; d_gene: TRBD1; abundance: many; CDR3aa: CASSLRRTGSMNTEAFF; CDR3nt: TGTGCCAGTAGTCTACGACGGACAGGGTCTATGAACACTGAAGCTTTCTTT